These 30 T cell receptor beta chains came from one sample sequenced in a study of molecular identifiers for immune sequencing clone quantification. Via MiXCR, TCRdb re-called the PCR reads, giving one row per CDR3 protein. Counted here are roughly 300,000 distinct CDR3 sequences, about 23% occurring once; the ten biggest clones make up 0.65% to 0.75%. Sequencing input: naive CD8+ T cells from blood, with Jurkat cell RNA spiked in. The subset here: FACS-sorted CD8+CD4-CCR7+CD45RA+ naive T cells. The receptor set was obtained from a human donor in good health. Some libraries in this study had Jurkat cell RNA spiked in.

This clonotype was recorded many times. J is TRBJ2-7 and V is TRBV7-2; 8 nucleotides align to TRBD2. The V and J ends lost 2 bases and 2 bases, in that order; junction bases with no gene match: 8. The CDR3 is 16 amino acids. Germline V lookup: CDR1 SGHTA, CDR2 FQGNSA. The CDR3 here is CASSLKGPGGAYEQYF. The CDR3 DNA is TGTGCCAGCAGCTTAAAGGGGCCGGGAGGGGCCTACGAGCAGTACTTC. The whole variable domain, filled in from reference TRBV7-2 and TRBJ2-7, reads GAGVSQSPSNKVTEKGKDVELRCDPISGHTALYWYRQSLGQGLEFLIYFQGNSAPDKSGLPSDRFSAERTGGSVSTLTIQRTQQEDSAVYLCASSLKGPGGAYEQYFGPGTRLTVT.

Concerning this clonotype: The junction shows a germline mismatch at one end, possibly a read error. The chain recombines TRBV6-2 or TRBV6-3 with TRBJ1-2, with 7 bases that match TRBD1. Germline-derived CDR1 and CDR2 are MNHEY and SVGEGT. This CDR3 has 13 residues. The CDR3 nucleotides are TGTGCCAGCAGTCTTACAGGGGTCTACGGCTGCACCTTC. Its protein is CASSLTGVYGCTF.

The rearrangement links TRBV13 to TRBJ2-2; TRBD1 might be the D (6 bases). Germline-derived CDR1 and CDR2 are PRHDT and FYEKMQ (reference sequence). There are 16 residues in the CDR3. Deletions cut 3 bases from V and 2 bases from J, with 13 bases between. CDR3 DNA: TGTGCCAGCAGCTTCTCGACAGGAACAAACACCGGGGAGCTGTTTTTT. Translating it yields CASSFSTGTNTGELFF.

Written as DNA, the CDR3 is TGTGCCAGCAGCTTAAAGGGGGTTGTATCCTACGAGCAGTACTTC. This sequence encodes CASSLKGVVSYEQYF. The chain has TRBV13 and TRBJ2-7, with a tentative D call TRBD1 (6 bases). The CDR3 contains 15 residues. The germline V gene has CDR1 PRHDT and CDR2 FYEKMQ (reference sequence). V gave up 2 bases and J gave up 1 base, with 12 bases separating them.

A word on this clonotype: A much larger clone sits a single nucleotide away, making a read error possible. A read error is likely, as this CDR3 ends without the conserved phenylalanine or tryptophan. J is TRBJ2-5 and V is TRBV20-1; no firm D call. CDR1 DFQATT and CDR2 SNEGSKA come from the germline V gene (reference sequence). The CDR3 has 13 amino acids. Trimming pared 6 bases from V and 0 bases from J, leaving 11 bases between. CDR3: CSARTEYQETQYS. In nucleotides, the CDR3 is TGCAGTGCCAGGACGGAGTACCAAGAGACCCAGTACTCC.

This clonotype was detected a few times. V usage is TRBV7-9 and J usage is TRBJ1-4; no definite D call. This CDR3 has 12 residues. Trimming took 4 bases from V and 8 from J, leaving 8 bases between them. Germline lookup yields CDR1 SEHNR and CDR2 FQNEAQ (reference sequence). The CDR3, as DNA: TGTGCCAGCAGCTATACCGGGGAAAAACTGTTTTTT. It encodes CASSYTGEKLFF.

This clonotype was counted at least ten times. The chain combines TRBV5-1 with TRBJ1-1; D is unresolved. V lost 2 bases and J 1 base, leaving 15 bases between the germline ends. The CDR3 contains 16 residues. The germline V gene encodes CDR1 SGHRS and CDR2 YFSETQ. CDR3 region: CASSFFLGSKNTEAFF. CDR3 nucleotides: TGCGCCAGCAGCTTTTTCTTGGGCAGCAAGAACACTGAAGCTTTCTTT.

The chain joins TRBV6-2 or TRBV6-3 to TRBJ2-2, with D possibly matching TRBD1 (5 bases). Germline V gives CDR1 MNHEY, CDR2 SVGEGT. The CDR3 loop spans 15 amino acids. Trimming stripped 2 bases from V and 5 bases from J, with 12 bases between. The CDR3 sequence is CASSYGRAGTGELFF. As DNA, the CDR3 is TGTGCCAGCAGTTACGGCAGGGCAGGAACCGGGGAGCTGTTTTTT.

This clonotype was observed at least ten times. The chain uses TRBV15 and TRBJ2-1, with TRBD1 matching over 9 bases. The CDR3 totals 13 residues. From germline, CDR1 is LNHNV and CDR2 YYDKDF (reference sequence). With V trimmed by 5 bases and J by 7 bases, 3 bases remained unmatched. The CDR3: CATSSGTGNEQFF. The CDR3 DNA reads TGTGCCACCAGCTCAGGGACAGGGAATGAGCAGTTCTTC.

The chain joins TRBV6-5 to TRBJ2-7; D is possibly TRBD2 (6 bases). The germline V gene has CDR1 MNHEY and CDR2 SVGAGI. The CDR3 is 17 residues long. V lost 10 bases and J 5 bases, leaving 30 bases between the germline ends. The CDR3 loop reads CAINYEGWAGTSHEQYF. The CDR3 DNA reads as TGTGCCATCAATTACGAAGGATGGGCGGGGACCAGCCACGAGCAGTACTTC.

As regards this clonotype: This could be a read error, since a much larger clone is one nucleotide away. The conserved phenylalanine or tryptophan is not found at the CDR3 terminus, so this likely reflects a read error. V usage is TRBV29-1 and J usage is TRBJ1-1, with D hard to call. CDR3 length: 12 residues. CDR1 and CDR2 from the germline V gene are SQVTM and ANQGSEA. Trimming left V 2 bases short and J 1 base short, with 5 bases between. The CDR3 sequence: CSVERQNTEAFS. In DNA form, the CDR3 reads TGCAGCGTTGAAAGGCAGAACACTGAAGCTTTCTCT.

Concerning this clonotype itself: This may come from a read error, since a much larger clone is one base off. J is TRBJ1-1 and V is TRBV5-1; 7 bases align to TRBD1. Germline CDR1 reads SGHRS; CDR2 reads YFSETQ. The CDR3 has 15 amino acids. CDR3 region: CARSNRDRYGTEAFF. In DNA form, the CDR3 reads TGCGCCCGCAGCAACCGGGACAGATACGGCACTGAAGCTTTCTTT.

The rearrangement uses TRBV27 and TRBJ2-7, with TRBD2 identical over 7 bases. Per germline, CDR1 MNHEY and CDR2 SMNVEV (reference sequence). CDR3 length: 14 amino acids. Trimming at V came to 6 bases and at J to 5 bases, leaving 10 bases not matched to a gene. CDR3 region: CASSPGLTGDEQYF. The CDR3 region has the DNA TGTGCCAGCAGCCCGGGACTAACGGGGGACGAGCAGTACTTC.

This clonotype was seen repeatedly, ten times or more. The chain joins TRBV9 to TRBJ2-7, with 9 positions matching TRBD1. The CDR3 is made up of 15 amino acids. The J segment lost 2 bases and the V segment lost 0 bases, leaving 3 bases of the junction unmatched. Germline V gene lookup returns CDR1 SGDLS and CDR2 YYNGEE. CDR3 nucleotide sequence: TGTGCCAGCAGCGTAGGGGGACAGGGAACCTACGAGCAGTACTTC. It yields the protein CASSVGGQGTYEQYF.

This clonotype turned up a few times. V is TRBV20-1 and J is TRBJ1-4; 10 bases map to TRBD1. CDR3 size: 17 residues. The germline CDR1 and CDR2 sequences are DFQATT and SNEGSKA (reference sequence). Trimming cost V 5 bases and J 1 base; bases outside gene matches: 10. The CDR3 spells CSAPGPGTGVTNEKLFF. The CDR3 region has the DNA TGCAGTGCTCCCGGTCCCGGGACAGGGGTAACTAATGAAAAACTGTTTTTT.

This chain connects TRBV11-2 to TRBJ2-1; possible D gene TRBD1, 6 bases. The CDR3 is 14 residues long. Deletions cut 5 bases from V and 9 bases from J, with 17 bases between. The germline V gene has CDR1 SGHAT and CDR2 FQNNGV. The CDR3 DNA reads TGTGCCAGCAGCCATTCCGGGACACCTCGTGAGCAGTTCTTC. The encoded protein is CASSHSGTPREQFF.

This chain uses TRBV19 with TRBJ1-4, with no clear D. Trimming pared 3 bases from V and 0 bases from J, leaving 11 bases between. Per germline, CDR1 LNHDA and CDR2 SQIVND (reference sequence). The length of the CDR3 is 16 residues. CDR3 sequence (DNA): TGTGCCAGTAGTATCGAGGGCGCCTCAACTAATGAAAAACTGTTTTTT. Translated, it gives CASSIEGASTNEKLFF.

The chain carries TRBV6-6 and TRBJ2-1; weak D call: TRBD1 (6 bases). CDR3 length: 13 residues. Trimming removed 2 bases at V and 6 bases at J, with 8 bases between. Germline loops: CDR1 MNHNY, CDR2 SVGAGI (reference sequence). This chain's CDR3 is CASSYGRGNEQFF. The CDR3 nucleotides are TGTGCCAGCAGTTACGGCAGGGGCAATGAGCAGTTCTTC.

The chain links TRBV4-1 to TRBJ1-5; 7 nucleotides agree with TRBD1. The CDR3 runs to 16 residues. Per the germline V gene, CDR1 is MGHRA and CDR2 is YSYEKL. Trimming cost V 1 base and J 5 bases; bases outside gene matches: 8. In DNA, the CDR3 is TGCGCCAGCAGCCAAGTAACAGGGGTAGGGGATCAGCCCCAGCATTTT. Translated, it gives CASSQVTGVGDQPQHF.

CDR3 protein: CASSDRYTSGIYEQYF. The DNA for the CDR3 is TGTGCCAGCAGTGACCGCTATACTAGCGGAATCTACGAGCAGTACTTC. This sequence joins TRBV6-5 and TRBJ2-7, with 8 bases aligning to TRBD2. V gave up 5 bases and J gave up 3 bases; unmatched junction bases: 12. The CDR3 contains 16 residues. The V gene's germline CDR1 is MNHEY and CDR2 SVGAGI.

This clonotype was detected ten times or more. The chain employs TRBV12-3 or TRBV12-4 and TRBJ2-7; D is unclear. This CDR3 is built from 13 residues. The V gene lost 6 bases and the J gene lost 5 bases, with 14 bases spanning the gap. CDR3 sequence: CASSRTAFHEQYF. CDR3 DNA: TGTGCCAGCAGCCGAACTGCGTTCCACGAGCAGTACTTC.

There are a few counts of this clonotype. The CDR3 DNA reads TGTGCCAGCAGTTTGGGACAGTGGGCGTTCTTT. It translates to CASSLGQWAFF. V is TRBV12-3 or TRBV12-4 and J is TRBJ1-1, with 7 bases identical to TRBD1. This CDR3 contains 11 residues. With V trimmed by 3 bases and J by 14 bases, 6 bases remained unmatched.

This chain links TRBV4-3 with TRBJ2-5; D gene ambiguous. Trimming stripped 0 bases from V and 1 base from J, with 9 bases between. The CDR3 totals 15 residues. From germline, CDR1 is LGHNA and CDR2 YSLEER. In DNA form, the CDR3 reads TGCGCCAGCAGCCAAGATAGATCGGTCCAAGAGACCCAGTACTTC. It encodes CASSQDRSVQETQYF.

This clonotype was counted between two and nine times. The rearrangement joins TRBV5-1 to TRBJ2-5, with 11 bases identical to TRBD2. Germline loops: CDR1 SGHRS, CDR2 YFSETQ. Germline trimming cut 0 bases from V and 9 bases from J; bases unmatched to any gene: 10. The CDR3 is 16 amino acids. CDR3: CASSLDGLAGSKAQYF. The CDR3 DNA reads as TGCGCCAGCAGCTTGGATGGACTAGCGGGCTCAAAGGCCCAGTACTTC.

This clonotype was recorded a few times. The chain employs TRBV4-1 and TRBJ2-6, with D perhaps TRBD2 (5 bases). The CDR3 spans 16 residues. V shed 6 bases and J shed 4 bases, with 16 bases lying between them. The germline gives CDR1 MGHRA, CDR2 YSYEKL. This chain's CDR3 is CASSGGTQMGANVLTF. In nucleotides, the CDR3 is TGCGCCAGCAGTGGAGGTACCCAGATGGGGGCCAACGTCCTGACTTTC.

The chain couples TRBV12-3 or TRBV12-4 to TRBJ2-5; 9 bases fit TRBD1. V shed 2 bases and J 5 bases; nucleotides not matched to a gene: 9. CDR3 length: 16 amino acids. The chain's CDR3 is CASSLWGDREGETQYF. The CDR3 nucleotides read TGTGCCAGCAGTTTATGGGGGGACAGGGAGGGGGAGACCCAGTACTTC.

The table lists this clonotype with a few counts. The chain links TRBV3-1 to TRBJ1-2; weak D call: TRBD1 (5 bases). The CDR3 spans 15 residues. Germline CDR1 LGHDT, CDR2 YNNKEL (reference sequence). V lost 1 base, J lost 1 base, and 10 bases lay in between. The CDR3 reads CASSQARDVNYGYTF. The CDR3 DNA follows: TGTGCCAGCAGCCAAGCCAGGGATGTTAACTATGGCTACACCTTC.

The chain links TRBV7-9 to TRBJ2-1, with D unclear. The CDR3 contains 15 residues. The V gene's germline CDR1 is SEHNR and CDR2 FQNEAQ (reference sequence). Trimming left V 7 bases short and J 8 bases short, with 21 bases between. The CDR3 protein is CASTSAPSPFDEQFF. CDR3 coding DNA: TGTGCCAGCACCTCGGCCCCTTCCCCGTTCGATGAGCAGTTCTTC.

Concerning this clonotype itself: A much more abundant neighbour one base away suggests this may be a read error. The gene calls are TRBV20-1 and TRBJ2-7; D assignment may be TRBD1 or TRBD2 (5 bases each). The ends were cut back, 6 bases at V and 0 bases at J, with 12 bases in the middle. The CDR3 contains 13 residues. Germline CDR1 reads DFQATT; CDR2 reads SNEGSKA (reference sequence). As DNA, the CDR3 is TGCAGTGCCCGGGACGTCCTCTCCTACGAGCAGTACTTC. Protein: CSARDVLSYEQYF.

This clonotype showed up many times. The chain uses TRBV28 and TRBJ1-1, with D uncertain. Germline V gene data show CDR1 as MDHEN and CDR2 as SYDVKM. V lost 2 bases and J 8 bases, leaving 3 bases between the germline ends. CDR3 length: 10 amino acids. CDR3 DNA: TGTGCCAGCAGTTTAGGAGAAGCTTTCTTT. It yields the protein CASSLGEAFF.